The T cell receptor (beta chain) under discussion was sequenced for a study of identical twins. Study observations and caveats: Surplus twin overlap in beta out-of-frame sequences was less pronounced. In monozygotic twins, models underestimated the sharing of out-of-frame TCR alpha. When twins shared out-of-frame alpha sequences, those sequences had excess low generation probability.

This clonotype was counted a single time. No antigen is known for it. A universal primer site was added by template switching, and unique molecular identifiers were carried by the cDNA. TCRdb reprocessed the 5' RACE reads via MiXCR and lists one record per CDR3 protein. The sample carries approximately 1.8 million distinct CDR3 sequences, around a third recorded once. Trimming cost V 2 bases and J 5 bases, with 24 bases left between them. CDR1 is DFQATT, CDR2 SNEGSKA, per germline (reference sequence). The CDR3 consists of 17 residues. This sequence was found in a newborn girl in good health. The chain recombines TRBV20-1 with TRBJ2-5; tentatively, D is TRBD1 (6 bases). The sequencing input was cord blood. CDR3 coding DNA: TGCAGTGCTAGAACTCCTAAGGGTTCAGGGGTCCGGGAGACCCAGTACTTC. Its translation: CSARTPKGSGVRETQYF.